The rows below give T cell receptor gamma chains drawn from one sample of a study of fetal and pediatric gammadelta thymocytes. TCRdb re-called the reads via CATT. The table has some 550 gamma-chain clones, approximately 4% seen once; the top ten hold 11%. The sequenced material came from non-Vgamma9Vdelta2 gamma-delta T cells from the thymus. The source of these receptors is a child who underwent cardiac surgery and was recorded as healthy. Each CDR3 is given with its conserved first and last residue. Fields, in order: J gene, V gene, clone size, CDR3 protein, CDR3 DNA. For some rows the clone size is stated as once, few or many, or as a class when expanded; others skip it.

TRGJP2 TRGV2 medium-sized CATWDGTQSSDWIKTF TGTGCCACCTGGGACGGAACACAAAGTAGTGATTGGATCAAGACGTTT
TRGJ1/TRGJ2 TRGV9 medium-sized CALWEVPACYKKLF TGTGCCTTGTGGGAGGTGCCGGCTTGCTATAAGAAACTCTTT
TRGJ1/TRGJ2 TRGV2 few CATWANYYKKLF TGTGCCACCTGGGCGAATTATTATAAGAAACTCTTT
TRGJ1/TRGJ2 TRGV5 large CATWDRPRVKKLF TGTGCCACCTGGGACAGGCCTCGGGTAAAGAAACTCTTT
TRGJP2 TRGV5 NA CATWDPPARSPSGWIKTF TGTGCCACCTGGGACCCCCCGGCGCGATCTCCGAGTGGTTGGATCAAGACGTTT
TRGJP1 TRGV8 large CATWFATGWFKIF TGTGCCACCTGGTTCGCCACTGGTTGGTTCAAGATATTT
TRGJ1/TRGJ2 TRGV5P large CATWSRYYKKLF TGTGCCACCTGGTCCCGTTATTATAAGAAACTCTTT
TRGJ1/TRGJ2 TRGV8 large CATWEPHYKKLF TGTGCCACCTGGGAGCCTCATTATAAGAAACTCTTT
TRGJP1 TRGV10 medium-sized CAAKTTTGWFKIF TGTGCTGCGAAAACTACCACTGGTTGGTTCAAGATATTT
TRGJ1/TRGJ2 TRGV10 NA CAAWELLYYKKLF TGTGCTGCGTGGGAGCTCCTTTATTATAAGAAACTCTTT
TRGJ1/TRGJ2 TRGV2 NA CATWDGLRGNYKKLF TGTGCCACCTGGGACGGGCTTCGCGGGAATTATAAGAAACTCTTT
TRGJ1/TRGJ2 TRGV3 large CATWDSVLNYYKKLF TGTGCCACCTGGGACAGCGTTTTGAATTATTATAAGAAACTCTTT
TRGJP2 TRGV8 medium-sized CATWETSSDWIKTF TGTGCCACCTGGGAGACGAGTAGTGATTGGATCAAGACGTTT
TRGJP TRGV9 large CALWEVCGKLGKKIKVF TGTGCCTTGTGGGAGGTGTGCGGAAAGTTGGGCAAAAAAATCAAGGTATTT
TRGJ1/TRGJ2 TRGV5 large CATWDRRHYYKKLF TGTGCCACCTGGGACAGGCGACATTATTATAAGAAACTCTTT
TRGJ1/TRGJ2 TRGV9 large CALWEVRSVVYKKLF TGTGCCTTGTGGGAGGTTAGGTCGGTCGTTTATAAGAAACTCTTT
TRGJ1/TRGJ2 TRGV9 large CALWEVNYYKKLF TGTGCCTTGTGGGAGGTGAATTATTATAAGAAACTCTTT
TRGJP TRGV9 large CALWEVRELGKKIKVF TGTGCCTTGTGGGAGGTGAGGGAGTTGGGCAAAAAAATCAAGGTATTT
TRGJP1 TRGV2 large CATWDGRGDTGWFKIF TGTGCCACCTGGGACGGGCGAGGTGACACTGGTTGGTTCAAGATATTT
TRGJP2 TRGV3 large CATWDTDSDWIKTF TGTGCCACCTGGGACACCGATAGTGATTGGATCAAGACGTTT
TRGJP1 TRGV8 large CATWDQSDTTGWFKIF TGTGCCACCTGGGATCAATCGGATACCACTGGTTGGTTCAAGATATTT
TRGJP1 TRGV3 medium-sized CATWDSLPCWFKIF TGTGCCACCTGGGACAGCCTACCTTGTTGGTTCAAGATATTT
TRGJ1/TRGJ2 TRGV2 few CATWECGYKKLF TGTGCCACCTGGGAGTGTGGTTATAAGAAACTCTTT
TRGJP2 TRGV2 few CATWDGLYSSDWIKTF TGTGCCACCTGGGACGGGCTCTATAGTAGTGATTGGATCAAGACGTTT
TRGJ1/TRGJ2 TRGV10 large CAASTHLGSKKLF TGTGCTGCGTCCACCCACCTCGGCTCCAAGAAACTCTTT
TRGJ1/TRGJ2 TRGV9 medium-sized CALWEQYYKKLF TGTGCCTTGTGGGAGCAATATTATAAGAAACTCTTT
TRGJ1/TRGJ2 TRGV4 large CATWDVEKLF TGTGCCACCTGGGATGTTGAGAAACTCTTT
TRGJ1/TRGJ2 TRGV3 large CATWDRRGDYYKKLF TGTGCCACCTGGGACAGGCGTGGAGATTATTATAAGAAACTCTTT
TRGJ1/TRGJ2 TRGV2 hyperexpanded CATWDGPKNYYKKLF TGTGCCACCTGGGACGGGCCTAAGAATTATTATAAGAAACTCTTT
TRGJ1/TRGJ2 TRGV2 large CATWDGNKKLF TGTGCCACCTGGGACGGTAATAAGAAACTCTTT
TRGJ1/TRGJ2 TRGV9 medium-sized CALWEVHVYKKLF TGTGCCTTGTGGGAGGTGCACGTCTATAAGAAACTCTTT
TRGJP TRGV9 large CALWEVRELGKKIKVF TGTGCCTTGTGGGAGGTGCGAGAGTTGGGCAAAAAAATCAAGGTATTT
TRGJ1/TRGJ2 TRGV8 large CATWGGRYKKLF TGTGCCACCTGGGGGGGAAGATATAAGAAACTCTTT
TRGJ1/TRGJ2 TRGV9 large CALWEATADKKLF TGTGCCTTGTGGGAGGCCACGGCGGATAAGAAACTCTTT
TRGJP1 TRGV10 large CAAWGDATGWFKIF TGTGCTGCGTGGGGGGATGCCACTGGTTGGTTCAAGATATTT
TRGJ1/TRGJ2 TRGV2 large CATWDGPGYYKKLF TGTGCCACCTGGGACGGGCCGGGTTATTATAAGAAACTCTTT
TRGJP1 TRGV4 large CATWDGDTGWFKIF TGTGCCACCTGGGATGGAGATACTGGTTGGTTCAAGATATTT
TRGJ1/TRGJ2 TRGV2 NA CATWDGPPDYKKLF TGTGCCACCTGGGACGGGCCCCCCGATTATAAGAAACTCTTT
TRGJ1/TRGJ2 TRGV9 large CALWEGNKKLF TGTGCCTTGTGGGAGGGCAATAAGAAACTCTTT
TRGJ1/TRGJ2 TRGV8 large CATWDMSYKKLF TGTGCCACCTGGGATATGAGCTATAAGAAACTCTTT
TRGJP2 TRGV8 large CATWDSSSDWIKTF TGTGCCACCTGGGATTCGAGTAGTGATTGGATCAAGACGTTT
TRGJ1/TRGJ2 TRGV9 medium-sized CALWEQDWGYKKLF TGTGCCTTGTGGGAGCAGGATTGGGGATATAAGAAACTCTTT
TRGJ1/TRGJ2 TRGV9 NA CALWDSENYYKKLF TGTGCCTTGTGGGATAGCGAGAATTATTATAAGAAACTCTTT
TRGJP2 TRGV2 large CATWDGPDWIKTF TGTGCCACCTGGGACGGGCCGGATTGGATCAAGACGTTT
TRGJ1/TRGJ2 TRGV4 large CATWDGHNYKKLF TGTGCCACCTGGGATGGCCACAATTATAAGAAACTCTTT
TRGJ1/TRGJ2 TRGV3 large CATLVEVYKKLF TGTGCCACTCTAGTCGAGGTGTATAAGAAACTCTTT
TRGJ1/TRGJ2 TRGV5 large CATWDRWENYYKKLF TGTGCCACCTGGGACAGGTGGGAGAATTATTATAAGAAACTCTTT
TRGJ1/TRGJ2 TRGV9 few CALWEVHLPEIWVWKLF TGTGCCTTGTGGGAGGTGCATTTGCCCGAGATTTGGGTATGGAAACTCTTT
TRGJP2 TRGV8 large CATWDSSDWIKTF TGTGCCACCTGGGATAGTAGTGATTGGATCAAGACGTTT
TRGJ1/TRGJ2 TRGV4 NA CATWDGRLF TGTGCCACCTGGGATGGGCGGCTCTTT
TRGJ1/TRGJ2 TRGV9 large CALWEAYYYKKLF TGTGCCTTGTGGGAGGCATATTATTATAAGAAACTCTTT